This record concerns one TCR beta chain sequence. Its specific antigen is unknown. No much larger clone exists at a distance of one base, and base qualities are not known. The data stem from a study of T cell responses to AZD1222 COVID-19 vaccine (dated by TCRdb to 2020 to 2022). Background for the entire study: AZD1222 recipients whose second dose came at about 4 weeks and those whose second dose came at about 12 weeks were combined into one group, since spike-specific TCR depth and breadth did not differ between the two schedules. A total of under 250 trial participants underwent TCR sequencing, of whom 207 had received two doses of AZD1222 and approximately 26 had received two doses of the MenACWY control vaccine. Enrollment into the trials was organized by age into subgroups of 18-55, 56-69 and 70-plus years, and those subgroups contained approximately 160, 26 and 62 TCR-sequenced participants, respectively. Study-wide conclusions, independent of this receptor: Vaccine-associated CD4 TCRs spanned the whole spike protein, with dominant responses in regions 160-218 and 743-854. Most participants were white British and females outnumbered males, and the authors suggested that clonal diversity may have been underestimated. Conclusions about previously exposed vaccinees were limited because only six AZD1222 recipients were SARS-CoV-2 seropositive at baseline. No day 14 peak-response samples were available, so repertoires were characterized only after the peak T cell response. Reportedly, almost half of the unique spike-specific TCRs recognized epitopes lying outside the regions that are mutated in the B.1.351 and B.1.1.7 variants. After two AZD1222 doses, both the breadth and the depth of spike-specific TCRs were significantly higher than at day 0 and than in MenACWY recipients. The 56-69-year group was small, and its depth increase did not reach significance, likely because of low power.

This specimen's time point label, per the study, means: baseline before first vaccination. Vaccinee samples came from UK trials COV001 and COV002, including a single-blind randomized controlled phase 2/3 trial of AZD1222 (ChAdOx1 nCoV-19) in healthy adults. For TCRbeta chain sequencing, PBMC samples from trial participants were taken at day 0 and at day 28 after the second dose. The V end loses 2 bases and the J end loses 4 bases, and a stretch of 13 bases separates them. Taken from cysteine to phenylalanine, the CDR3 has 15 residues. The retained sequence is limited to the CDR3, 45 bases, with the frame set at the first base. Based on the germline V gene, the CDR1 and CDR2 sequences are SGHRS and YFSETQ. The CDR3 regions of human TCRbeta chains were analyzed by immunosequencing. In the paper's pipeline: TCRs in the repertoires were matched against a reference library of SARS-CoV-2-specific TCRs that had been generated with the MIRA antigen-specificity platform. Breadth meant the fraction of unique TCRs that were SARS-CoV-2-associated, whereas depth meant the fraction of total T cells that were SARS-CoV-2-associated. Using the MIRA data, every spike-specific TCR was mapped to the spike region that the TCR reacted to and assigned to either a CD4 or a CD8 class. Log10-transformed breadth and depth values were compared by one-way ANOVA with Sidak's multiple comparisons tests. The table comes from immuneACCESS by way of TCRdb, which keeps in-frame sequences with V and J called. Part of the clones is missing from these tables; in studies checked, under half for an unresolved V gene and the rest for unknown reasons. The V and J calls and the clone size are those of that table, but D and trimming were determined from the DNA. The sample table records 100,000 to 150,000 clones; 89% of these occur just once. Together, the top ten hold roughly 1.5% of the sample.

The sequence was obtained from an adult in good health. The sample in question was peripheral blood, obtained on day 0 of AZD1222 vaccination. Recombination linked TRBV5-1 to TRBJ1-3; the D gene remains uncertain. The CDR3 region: CASSLTGERGNTIYF. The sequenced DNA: TGCGCCAGCAGCTTAACCGGGGAGCGCGGAAACACCATATATTTT.